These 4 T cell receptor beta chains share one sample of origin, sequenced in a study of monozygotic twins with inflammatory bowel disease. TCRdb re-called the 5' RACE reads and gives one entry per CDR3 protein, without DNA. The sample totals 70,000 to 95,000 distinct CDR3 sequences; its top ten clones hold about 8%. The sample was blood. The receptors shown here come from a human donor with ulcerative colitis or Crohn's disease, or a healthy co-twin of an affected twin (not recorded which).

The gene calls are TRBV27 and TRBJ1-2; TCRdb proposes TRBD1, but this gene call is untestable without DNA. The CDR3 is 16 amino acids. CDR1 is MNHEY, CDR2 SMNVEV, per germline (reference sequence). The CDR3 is CASSSPSSQGNYGYTF.

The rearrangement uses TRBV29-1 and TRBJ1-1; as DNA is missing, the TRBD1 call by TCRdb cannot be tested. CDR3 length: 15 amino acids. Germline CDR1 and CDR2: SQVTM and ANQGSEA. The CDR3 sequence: CSVEERGDANTEAFF. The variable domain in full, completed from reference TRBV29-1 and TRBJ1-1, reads SAVISQKPSRDICQRGTSLTIQCQVDSQVTMMFWYRQQPGQSLTLIATANQGSEATYESGFVIDKFPISRPNLTFSTLTVSNMSPEDSSIYLCSVEERGDANTEAFFGQGTRLTVV.

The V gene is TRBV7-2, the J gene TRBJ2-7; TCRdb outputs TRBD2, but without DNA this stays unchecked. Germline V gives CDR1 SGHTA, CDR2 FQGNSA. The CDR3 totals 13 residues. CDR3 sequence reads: CASSLRRAQEQYF. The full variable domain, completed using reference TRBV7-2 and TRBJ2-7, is GAGVSQSPSNKVTEKGKDVELRCDPISGHTALYWYRQSLGQGLEFLIYFQGNSAPDKSGLPSDRFSAERTGGSVSTLTIQRTQQEDSAVYLCASSLRRAQEQYFGPGTRLTVT.

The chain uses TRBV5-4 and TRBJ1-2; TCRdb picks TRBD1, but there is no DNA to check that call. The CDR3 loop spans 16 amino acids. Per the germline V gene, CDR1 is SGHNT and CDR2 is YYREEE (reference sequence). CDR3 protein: CASVGTEVRFDYGYTF.